This TCR beta chain stems from a study of cytomegalovirus exposure and HLA in healthy donors. The CDR3 totals 15 residues. The ends were cut back, 2 bases at V and 3 bases at J, with 11 bases in the middle. Looked up from germline, CDR1 is MNHNY and CDR2 is SVGAGI (reference sequence). A multiplex PCR was run with 60 Vbeta primers and 13 Jbeta primers. Data came from immunoSEQ multiplex PCR; TCRdb stores just in-frame clones and leaves some out. The sample has about 190,000 clones, about 81% seen once; the top ten hold roughly 0.75%. The genes are TRBV6-6 and TRBJ1-5; maybe TRBD1 (6 bases). The sequence came from a woman younger than 35 in good health and CMV-seronegative. The specimen was PBMCs. CDR3 nucleotide sequence: TGTGCCAGCAGTTACGACGGGGGGCCCAATCAGCCCCAGCATTTT. This gives the protein CASSYDGGPNQPQHF.